These 9 T cell receptor beta chains originate from one sample sequenced in a study of identical twins. TCRdb reprocessed the 5' RACE reads with MiXCR, giving one entry per CDR3 protein. Here the sample spans more than 1.5 million distinct CDR3 sequences, about 31% being singletons. What was sequenced was cord blood. These receptors originate from a newborn girl in good health.

This clonotype was seen more than once but under ten times. The rearrangement joins TRBV2 to TRBJ2-2; 8 nucleotides agree with TRBD2. Per germline, CDR1 SNHLY and CDR2 FYNNEI. This CDR3 comprises 15 residues. The V segment lost 7 bases and the J segment 0 bases; nucleotides outside the gene matches: 4. The CDR3, as DNA: TGTGCCAGCATCGAGGGACTAGCGAACACCGGGGAGCTGTTTTTT. Its protein product is CASIEGLANTGELFF.

The chain uses TRBV7-2 and TRBJ2-5; TRBD1 agrees at 8 bases. From germline, CDR1 is SGHTA and CDR2 FQGNSA. V lost 4 bases and J lost 5; bases outside the gene matches: 12. This CDR3 region has 16 residues. The CDR3 DNA reads TGTGCCAGCAGCTCACAAGGACAGGGAGTCGGTGAGACCCAGTACTTC. Amino acids: CASSSQGQGVGETQYF.

This clonotype was recorded once. One end of the junction fails to match germline, which may point to a read error. The CDR3 loop is CAGSYPGMGETQYF. The CDR3 nucleotides read TGTGCCGGCAGTTACCCGGGTATGGGAGAGACCCAGTACTTC. The chain combines TRBV6-2 or TRBV6-3 with TRBJ2-7; no clear D. The J call is in doubt because the DNA end fits TRBJ2-5 better. Per the germline V gene, CDR1 is MNHEY and CDR2 is SVGEGT. The CDR3 is made up of 14 amino acids.

Points on this clonotype: A much larger clone sits a single nucleotide away, making a read error possible. V and J are TRBV27 and TRBJ2-1; D remains unclear. Per the germline V gene, CDR1 is MNHEY and CDR2 is SMNVEV (reference sequence). Between the trimmed V and J ends, which lost 5 bases and 10 bases, there was a span of 9 bases. The CDR3 runs 11 residues. CDR3 coding DNA: TGTGCCAGCAGTCTCCCCTACGAGCAGTTCTTC. Encoded protein: CASSLPYEQFF.

This clonotype was observed a handful of times. Here the CDR3 DNA reads TGTGCCAGCAGTTACTCGCGGCGGGAAGGGACAGATACGCAGTATTTT. The encoded protein is CASSYSRREGTDTQYF. The V and J genes are TRBV6-5 and TRBJ2-3; a weak D match, TRBD2 (6 bases). This CDR3 has 16 amino acids. Germline V gene sequence: CDR1 MNHEY, CDR2 SVGAGI. V dropped 0 bases and J dropped 3 bases, with 13 bases sitting between them.

This chain connects TRBV13 to TRBJ1-2; 11 bases match TRBD1. Looked up from germline, CDR1 is PRHDT and CDR2 is FYEKMQ (reference sequence). This CDR3 spans 16 amino acids. V shed 5 bases and J 2 bases; nucleotides not matched to a gene: 7. This CDR3 is CASSPGTGGYNYGYTF. The CDR3 region has the DNA TGTGCCAGCAGCCCGGGGACAGGGGGGTACAACTATGGCTACACCTTC.

V is TRBV28 and J is TRBJ1-4; the D is unclear. V was cut by 2 bases and J by 8 bases, with 6 bases left in between. Germline V lookup: CDR1 MDHEN, CDR2 SYDVKM. The CDR3 has 12 amino acids. The CDR3 loop is CASSLRPEKLFF. DNA of the CDR3: TGTGCCAGCAGTTTAAGGCCGGAAAAACTGTTTTTT.

This clonotype has only one observation. One junction end disagrees with the germline gene, perhaps due to a read error. V and J are TRBV5-1 and TRBJ2-3; unclear D gene. CDR3 length: 12 residues. Germline CDR1 and CDR2: SGHRS and YFSETQ. The CDR3 reads CASSRSTDAQYF. CDR3 nucleotides: TGCGCCAGCAGCAGGAGCACAGATGCGCAGTATTTT.

This clonotype was seen a handful of times. The chain couples TRBV12-3 or TRBV12-4 to TRBJ2-3; 9 bases map to TRBD2. V shed 7 bases and J 7 bases; nucleotides not matched to a gene: 9. This CDR3 region has 14 residues. The CDR3 region is CASKLAGSPNTQYF. DNA for the CDR3: TGTGCCAGCAAGCTAGCGGGGTCCCCTAATACGCAGTATTTT.